This T cell receptor (beta chain) was identified in a study of T cell repertoires in cytomegalovirus infection (dated by TCRdb to between 2017 and 2020). About the full investigation: Because public TCR beta signatures pointed to carriage of CMV infection together with the matching HLA type, the HLA type of each donor mattered for the analysis. General findings and caveats noted by the study authors: In both this cohort and an independent cohort of several hundred donors, the cumulative frequency of public TCR beta family members distinguished carriers of CMV infection plus the relevant HLA type. In the ex vivo response, HLA-C-restricted CMV-specific TCR beta clonotypes were dominant, and in two of eight donors the single most frequent clonotype came from this HLA-C-restricted group.

Sequencing was carried out with an Illumina HiSeq 1500. TCRdb reprocessing: public reads trimmed at Q25 with fastp, clones called with MiXCR, in-frame beta chains kept. Every CDR3 protein is listed once, alongside the most common genes and DNA of its rows. For this sample the table gives roughly 230,000 distinct CDR3 sequences, of which approximately 6.7% were detected only once. The ten largest clones represent 5.5% to 8% of the sample. Many counts were recorded for this clonotype. No cognate antigen has been identified for it. No base quality information exists; no much larger clone differs at one position. Material for sequencing was PBMCs. This sequence originates from a human donor in good health (CMV status not recorded). Some clones in this sample may be carry-over from other donors' samples.

CDR3 sequence: CASSSGPGTGPSYNEQFF. The DNA sequence follows: TGTGCCAGCAGCTCCGGTCCCGGGACAGGTCCGTCCTACAATGAGCAGTTCTTC. The chain joins TRBV7-2 to TRBJ2-1, with 8 bases in between that match TRBD1. The junction shows trimming of 4 bases on V and 1 base on J, and the gene matches do not reach 12 bases of it. The CDR3 runs 18 residues from the cysteine to the phenylalanine. The entry retains the CDR3 DNA only, 54 bases that are in frame from base 1. The germline V gene supplies CDR1 SGHTA and CDR2 FQGNSA.